Listed here are 9 T cell receptor beta chains from one sample, sequenced in a study of cytomegalovirus exposure and HLA in healthy donors. Only in-frame clones appear in the TCRdb table, and some are missing; sequencing was by immunoSEQ multiplex PCR. The repertoire includes 130,000 to 150,000 clones, just over 85% of them detected once, and just under 8% sits in the top ten. Material: PBMCs. The receptor set was obtained from a woman younger than 35 in good health and CMV-seropositive.

V usage is TRBV15 and J usage is TRBJ2-7, with 7 bases identical to TRBD1. Germline CDR1 is LNHNV and CDR2 is YYDKDF (reference sequence). Germline trimming cut 0 bases from V and 2 bases from J; bases unmatched to any gene: 7. This CDR3 is built from 16 residues. The CDR3 region is CATSRDKTGLAYEQYF. In DNA, the CDR3 is TGTGCCACCAGCAGAGATAAGACAGGGCTCGCCTACGAGCAGTACTTC.

The chain has TRBV10-2 and TRBJ1-1, with 7 positions matching TRBD1. This CDR3 is 13 amino acids long. J was trimmed by 5 bases and V by 2 bases; bases with no gene match: 2. The germline gives CDR1 WSHSY, CDR2 SAAADI. The CDR3 loop reads CASSEAGGTEAFF. The CDR3 region has the DNA TGCGCCAGCAGTGAGGCAGGGGGTACTGAAGCTTTCTTT.

The chain employs TRBV4-3 and TRBJ1-2; a weak D match, TRBD1 (6 bases). Germline V gives CDR1 LGHNA, CDR2 YSLEER. The CDR3 runs to 16 residues. Trimming shortened V by 1 base and J by 7 bases, and 19 bases separated the two germline ends. CDR3 sequence (DNA): TGCGCCAGCAGCCAAGCGTCGTACAGGGAAAACCTTGGCTACACCTTC. Its translation is CASSQASYRENLGYTF.

The chain joins TRBV9 to TRBJ2-7, with 7 bases identical to TRBD2. Germline V lookup: CDR1 SGDLS, CDR2 YYNGEE. Trimming cost V 3 bases and J 2 bases; bases outside gene matches: 8. The length of the CDR3 is 15 residues. CDR3 protein: CASSATSDSTYEQYF. Here the CDR3 DNA reads TGTGCCAGCAGCGCCACTAGCGACTCAACCTACGAGCAGTACTTC.

V usage is TRBV5-4 and J usage is TRBJ2-7; maybe TRBD1 (6 bases). Germline CDR1 reads SGHNT; CDR2 reads YYREEE (reference sequence). The CDR3 totals 13 residues. V lost 4 bases and J lost 1, with 9 bases in between. This CDR3 reads CASSTGQSYEQYF. The CDR3 DNA reads TGTGCCAGCAGCACCGGACAGTCCTACGAGCAGTACTTC. Complete variable domain (other parts from reference TRBV5-4 and TRBJ2-7): ETGVTQSPTHLIKTRGQQVTLRCSSQSGHNTVSWYQQALGQGPQFIFQYYREEENGRGNFPPRFSGLQFPNYSSELNVNALELDDSALYLCASSTGQSYEQYFGPGTRLTVT.

The chain recombines TRBV29-1 with TRBJ1-4; D gene uncertain. Germline CDR1 is SQVTM and CDR2 is ANQGSEA. The V gene lost 7 bases and the J gene lost 8 bases, with 17 bases spanning the gap. The CDR3 has 13 amino acids. The CDR3 region has the DNA TGCAGCGGTCGATCCGCGGCGGGCGAAAAACTGTTTTTT. It translates to CSGRSAAGEKLFF.

The chain recombines TRBV6-6 with TRBJ2-3; D unclear. V was clipped by 4 bases and J by 2 bases, with 10 bases between them. Germline V gives CDR1 MNHNY, CDR2 SVGAGI (reference sequence). This CDR3 contains 14 residues. CDR3 sequence reads: CASSSEIDTDTQYF. CDR3 in DNA: TGTGCCAGCAGTTCAGAAATTGACACAGATACGCAGTATTTT.

This chain links TRBV5-1 with TRBJ1-2; 7 positions agree with TRBD1. V gave up 4 bases and J gave up 3 bases; unmatched junction bases: 6. Germline CDR1 reads SGHRS; CDR2 reads YFSETQ. This CDR3 is 14 amino acids long. CDR3 residues: CASSPLDRYYGYTF. The DNA for the CDR3 is TGCGCCAGCAGCCCCCTGGACAGGTACTATGGCTACACCTTC.

This clone has only a few counts. The CDR3 spells CASRHRGHTDSPLHF. The CDR3 DNA sequence: TGTGCCAGCAGACACAGGGGGCATACCGATTCACCCCTCCACTTT. The rearrangement uses TRBV6-5 and TRBJ1-6; 9 positions match TRBD1. The CDR3 runs 15 residues. Losses at the gene ends were 6 bases for V and 8 bases for J; bases not matched to a gene: 8. Germline CDR1 is MNHEY and CDR2 is SVGAGI.